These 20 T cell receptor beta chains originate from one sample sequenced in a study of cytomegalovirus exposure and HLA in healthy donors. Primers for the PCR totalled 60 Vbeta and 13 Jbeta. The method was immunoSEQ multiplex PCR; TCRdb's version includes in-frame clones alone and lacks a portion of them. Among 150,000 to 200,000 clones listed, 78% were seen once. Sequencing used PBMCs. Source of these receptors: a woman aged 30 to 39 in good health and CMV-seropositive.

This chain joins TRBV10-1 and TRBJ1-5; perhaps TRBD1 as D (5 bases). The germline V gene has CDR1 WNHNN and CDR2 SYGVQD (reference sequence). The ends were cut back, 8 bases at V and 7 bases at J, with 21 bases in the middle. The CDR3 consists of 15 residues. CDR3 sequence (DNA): TGCGCCAGCGCGAGGATCAGGGAGGAAGACCAGCCCCAGCATTTT. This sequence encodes CASARIREEDQPQHF.

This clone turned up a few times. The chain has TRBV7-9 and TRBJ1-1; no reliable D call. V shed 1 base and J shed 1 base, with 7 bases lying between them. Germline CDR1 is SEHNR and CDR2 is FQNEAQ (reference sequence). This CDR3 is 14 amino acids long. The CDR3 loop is CASSLGPGNTEAFF. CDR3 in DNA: TGTGCCAGCAGCTTAGGTCCAGGGAACACTGAAGCTTTCTTT.

CDR3 region: CASSLVPGGHYGYTF. CDR3 DNA sequence: TGTGCCAGCAGCTTAGTCCCAGGGGGCCACTATGGCTACACCTTC. The chain carries TRBV7-9 and TRBJ1-2, with 8 bases identical to TRBD1. The V gene's germline CDR1 is SEHNR and CDR2 FQNEAQ (reference sequence). The CDR3 extends over 15 amino acids. The trim removed 1 base at V and 3 bases at J, leaving 4 bases unmatched.

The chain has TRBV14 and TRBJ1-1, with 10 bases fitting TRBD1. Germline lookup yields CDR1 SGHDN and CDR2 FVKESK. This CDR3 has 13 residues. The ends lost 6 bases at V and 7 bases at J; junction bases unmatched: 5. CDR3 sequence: CASSWDRGREAFF. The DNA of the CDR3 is TGTGCCAGCAGTTGGGACAGGGGTCGTGAAGCTTTCTTT.

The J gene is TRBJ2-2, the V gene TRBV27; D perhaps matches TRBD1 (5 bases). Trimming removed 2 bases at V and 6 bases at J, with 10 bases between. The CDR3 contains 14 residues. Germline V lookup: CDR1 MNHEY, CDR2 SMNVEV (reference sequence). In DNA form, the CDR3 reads TGTGCCAGCAGTTTACAGGGTCCTCCCGGGGAGCTGTTTTTT. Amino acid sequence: CASSLQGPPGELFF.

CDR3 sequence: CASSQQGDTYNEQFF. Here the CDR3 DNA reads TGCGCCAGCAGCCAACAGGGGGATACCTACAATGAGCAGTTCTTC. The V gene is TRBV4-3, the J gene TRBJ2-1; TRBD1 matches at 7 bases. The CDR3 has 15 amino acids. Per germline, CDR1 LGHNA and CDR2 YSLEER. The ends lost 2 bases at V and 2 bases at J; junction bases unmatched: 3.

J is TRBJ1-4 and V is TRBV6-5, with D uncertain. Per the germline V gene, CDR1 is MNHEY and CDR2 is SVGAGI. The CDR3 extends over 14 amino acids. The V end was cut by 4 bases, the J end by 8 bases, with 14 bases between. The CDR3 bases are TGTGCCAGCAGTTTGGCACAGACGATAGAAAAACTGTTTTTT. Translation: CASSLAQTIEKLFF.

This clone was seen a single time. The CDR3 nucleotides read TGCGCCAGCAGGGGGATAGCGGCAGATACGCAGTATTTT. It yields the protein CASRGIAADTQYF. The chain recombines TRBV10-1 with TRBJ2-3, with D possibly TRBD2 on 6 matching bases. The germline V gene encodes CDR1 WNHNN and CDR2 SYGVQD (reference sequence). Trimming shortened V by 6 bases and J by 4 bases, and 11 bases separated the two germline ends. This CDR3 has 13 amino acids.

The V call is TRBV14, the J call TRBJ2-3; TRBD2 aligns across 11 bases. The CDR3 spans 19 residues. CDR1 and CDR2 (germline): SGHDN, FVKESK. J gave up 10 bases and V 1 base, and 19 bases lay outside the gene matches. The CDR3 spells CASSQGKRVGTSGRLAQYF. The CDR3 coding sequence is TGTGCCAGCAGCCAAGGAAAAAGGGTGGGGACTAGCGGCCGATTAGCGCAGTATTTT.

The CDR3 sequence is CASSWDRSKNTEAFF. CDR3 bases: TGTGCCAGCAGCTGGGACAGGTCTAAGAACACTGAAGCTTTCTTT. This chain connects TRBV7-9 to TRBJ1-1, with 8 bases identical to TRBD1. The CDR3 is 15 amino acids. Germline V gene sequence: CDR1 SEHNR, CDR2 FQNEAQ (reference sequence). V gave up 4 bases and J gave up 1 base; unmatched junction bases: 5.

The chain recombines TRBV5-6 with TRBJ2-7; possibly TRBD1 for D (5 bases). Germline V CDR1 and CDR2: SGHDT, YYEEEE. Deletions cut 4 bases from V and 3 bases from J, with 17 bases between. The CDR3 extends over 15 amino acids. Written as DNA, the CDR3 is TGTGCCAGCAGCCCTGAGGAGAAGGGGAACTACGAGCAGTACTTC. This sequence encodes CASSPEEKGNYEQYF.

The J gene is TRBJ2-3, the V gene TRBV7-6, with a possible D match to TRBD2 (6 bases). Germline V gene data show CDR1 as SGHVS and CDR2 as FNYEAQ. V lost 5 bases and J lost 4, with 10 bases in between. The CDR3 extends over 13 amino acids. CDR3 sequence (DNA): TGTGCCAGCAGCCCACCTAGCGCAGATACGCAGTATTTT. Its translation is CASSPPSADTQYF.

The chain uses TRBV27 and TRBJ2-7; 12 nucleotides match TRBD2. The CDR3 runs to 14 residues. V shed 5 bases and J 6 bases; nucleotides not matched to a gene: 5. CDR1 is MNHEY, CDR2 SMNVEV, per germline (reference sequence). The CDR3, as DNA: TGTGCCAGCAGTACGACTAGCGGGAGCCTCGAGCAGTACTTC. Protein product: CASSTTSGSLEQYF.

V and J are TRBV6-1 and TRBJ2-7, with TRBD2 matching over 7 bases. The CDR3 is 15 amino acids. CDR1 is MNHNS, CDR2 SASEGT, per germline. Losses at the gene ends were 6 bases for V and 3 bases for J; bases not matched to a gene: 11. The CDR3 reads CASRGTISNGYEQYF. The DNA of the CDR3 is TGTGCCAGCAGGGGGACTATCTCGAACGGCTACGAGCAGTACTTC.

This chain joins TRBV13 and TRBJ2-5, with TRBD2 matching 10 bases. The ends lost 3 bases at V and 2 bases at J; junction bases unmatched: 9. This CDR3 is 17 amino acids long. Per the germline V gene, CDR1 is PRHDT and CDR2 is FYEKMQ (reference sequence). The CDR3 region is CASSLGYLAGDQETQYF. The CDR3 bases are TGTGCCAGCAGCTTGGGGTATCTAGCGGGGGATCAAGAGACCCAGTACTTC.

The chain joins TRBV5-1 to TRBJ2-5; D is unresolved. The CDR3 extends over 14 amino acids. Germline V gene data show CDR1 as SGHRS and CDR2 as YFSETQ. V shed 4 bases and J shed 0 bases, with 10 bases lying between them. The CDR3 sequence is CASSVDGYQETQYF. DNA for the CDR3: TGCGCCAGCAGCGTGGACGGGTACCAAGAGACCCAGTACTTC.

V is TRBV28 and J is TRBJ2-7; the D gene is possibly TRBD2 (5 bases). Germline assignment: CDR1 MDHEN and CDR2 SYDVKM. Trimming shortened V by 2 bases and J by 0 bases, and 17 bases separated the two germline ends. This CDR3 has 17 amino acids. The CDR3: CASSLIAQRRSSYEQYF. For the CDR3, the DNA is TGTGCCAGCAGTTTAATTGCTCAGCGGAGATCCTCCTACGAGCAGTACTTC.

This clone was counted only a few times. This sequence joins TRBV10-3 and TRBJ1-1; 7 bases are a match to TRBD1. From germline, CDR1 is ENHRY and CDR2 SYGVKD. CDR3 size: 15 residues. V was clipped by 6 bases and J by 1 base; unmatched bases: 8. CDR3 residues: CAIRVTTGRNTEAFF. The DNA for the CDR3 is TGTGCCATCAGAGTTACGACAGGGCGGAACACTGAAGCTTTCTTT.

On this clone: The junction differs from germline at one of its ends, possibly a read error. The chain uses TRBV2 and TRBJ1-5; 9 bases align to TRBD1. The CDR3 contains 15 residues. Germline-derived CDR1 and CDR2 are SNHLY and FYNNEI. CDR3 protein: CASLGDRAGNQPRHF. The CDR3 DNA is TGTGCCAGCCTCGGGGACAGGGCTGGCAATCAGCCCCGGCATTTT.

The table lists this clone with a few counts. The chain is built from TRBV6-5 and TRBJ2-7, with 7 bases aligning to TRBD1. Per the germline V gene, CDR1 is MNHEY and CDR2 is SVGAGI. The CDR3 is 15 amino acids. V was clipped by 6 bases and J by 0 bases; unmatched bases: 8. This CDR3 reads CASRRTGLGSYEQYF. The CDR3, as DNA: TGTGCCAGCAGACGGACAGGACTCGGCTCCTACGAGCAGTACTTC.